The 23 T cell receptor beta chains in this list originate from one sample, sequenced in a study of control samples from healthy donors and cancer patients. Sequencing was performed with immunoSEQ multiplex PCR; in TCRdb, only in-frame clones are kept and a portion is missing. The sample holds about 86,000 clones; roughly nine tenths are singletons and the top ten take 8.5% to 10%. The sequenced sample was PBMCs. The receptors come from a woman aged 45-65 years with colorectal cancer.

This sequence joins TRBV25-1 and TRBJ1-2, with D perhaps matching TRBD1 (5 bases). The CDR3 sequence is 14 residues long. Germline values: CDR1 MGHDK, CDR2 SYGVNS. The ends were cut back, 2 bases at V and 5 bases at J, with 12 bases in the middle. The CDR3 region is CASSEAGTGYGYTF. CDR3 nucleotide sequence: TGTGCCAGCAGTGAAGCTGGGACGGGATATGGCTACACCTTC.

Only one count was recorded for this clone. The chain combines TRBV7-2 with TRBJ2-2; tentative D call: TRBD1 (6 bases). Germline V gene sequence: CDR1 SGHTA, CDR2 FQGNSA. The CDR3 contains 14 residues. V lost 3 bases and J lost 2, with 7 bases in between. CDR3 residues: CASSFRGNTGELFF. The CDR3 DNA reads TGTGCCAGCAGCTTCAGGGGAAACACCGGGGAGCTGTTTTTT.

In this sample, this clone turned up a few times. The chain uses TRBV3-1 (or the pseudogene TRBV3-2) and TRBJ1-2; D is undetermined. V lost 1 base and J lost 8, with 11 bases in between. This CDR3 contains 13 residues. Germline CDR1 and CDR2: LGHDT and YNNKEL (reference sequence). CDR3 coding DNA: TGTGCCAGCAGCCAAGCGGGTTACAGCGGCTACACCTTC. It codes for CASSQAGYSGYTF.

The gene calls are TRBV5-4 and TRBJ2-1, with no clear D. The CDR3 sequence is 13 residues long. V shed 0 bases and J shed 6 bases, with 7 bases lying between them. Germline V lookup: CDR1 SGHNT, CDR2 YYREEE (reference sequence). CDR3 in amino acids: CASSLVGVNEQFF. The CDR3 bases are TGTGCCAGCAGCTTGGTTGGGGTCAATGAGCAGTTCTTC.

This clone has only one observation. The gene calls are TRBV6-1 and TRBJ2-7; TRBD1 aligns across 7 bases. The CDR3 totals 16 residues. Germline V lookup: CDR1 MNHNS, CDR2 SASEGT. With V trimmed by 3 bases and J by 2 bases, 10 bases remained unmatched. The CDR3 coding sequence is TGTGCCAGCAGTGATGGGGGACACAGGGGTCCCTACGAGCAGTACGTC. This gives the protein CASSDGGHRGPYEQYV.

The chain couples TRBV5-1 to TRBJ2-3; D is unresolved. The CDR3 runs to 15 residues. V dropped 0 bases and J dropped 0 bases, with 8 bases sitting between them. Germline loops: CDR1 SGHRS, CDR2 YFSETQ. CDR3 loop: CASSLGATSTDTQYF. The CDR3 DNA is TGCGCCAGCAGCTTGGGGGCCACTAGCACAGATACGCAGTATTTT.

In this sample, this clone turned up a few times. The V and J genes are TRBV7-2 and TRBJ2-7; 10 bases map to TRBD1. The CDR3 is 14 residues long. V shed 5 bases and J 2 bases; nucleotides not matched to a gene: 3. Germline CDR1 is SGHTA and CDR2 is FQGNSA. CDR3 nucleotide sequence: TGTGCCAGCAGCAAGGACAGGGGGACCTACGAGCAGTACGTC. This sequence encodes CASSKDRGTYEQYV.

The chain combines TRBV12-3 or TRBV12-4 with TRBJ2-3; D may correspond to TRBD1 or TRBD2 (6 bases each). V was clipped by 4 bases and J by 8 bases, with 13 bases between them. This CDR3 is 13 amino acids long. CDR3 sequence (DNA): TGTGCCAGCAGTTCGTGGGGGGCGGGTACGCAGTATTTT. Translated: CASSSWGAGTQYF.

The rearrangement links TRBV14 to TRBJ1-3, with D possibly being TRBD1 (6 bases). Trimming removed 4 bases from V and 4 bases from J, with 11 bases in between. Germline loops: CDR1 SGHDN, CDR2 FVKESK. The CDR3 totals 14 residues. For the CDR3, the DNA is TGTGCCAGCAGCCGGGGACATGCGGGAAACACCATATATTTT. Translated, it gives CASSRGHAGNTIYF.

The gene calls are TRBV5-6 and TRBJ1-6, with no clear D. The CDR3 extends over 12 amino acids. Trimming left V 2 bases short and J 7 bases short, with 4 bases between. Germline V gives CDR1 SGHDT, CDR2 YYEEEE. The CDR3 loop is CASSFGNSPLHF. The CDR3 DNA is TGTGCCAGCAGCTTCGGGAATTCACCCCTCCACTTT.

The chain has TRBV19 and TRBJ1-1; maybe TRBD1 (6 bases). Germline assignment: CDR1 LNHDA and CDR2 SQIVND (reference sequence). CDR3 size: 12 residues. The V gene lost 3 bases and the J gene lost 7 bases, with 9 bases spanning the gap. The CDR3 here is CASSITGNEAFF. The CDR3 region has the DNA TGTGCCAGTAGTATCACAGGGAATGAAGCTTTCTTT.

This rearrangement joins TRBV5-4 to TRBJ1-6, with 7 bases aligning to TRBD1. The CDR3 runs 15 residues. V shed 2 bases, J shed 4 bases, and the junction held 3 bases outside the gene matches. Germline CDR1 and CDR2: SGHNT and YYREEE (reference sequence). The CDR3 region is CASSFLGQYNSPLHF. CDR3 nucleotides: TGTGCCAGCAGCTTTCTGGGACAGTATAATTCACCCCTCCACTTT.

The chain employs TRBV2 and TRBJ1-1; 9 bases match TRBD1. V shed 4 bases, J shed 1 base, and the junction held 7 bases outside the gene matches. This CDR3 has 16 residues. Per germline, CDR1 SNHLY and CDR2 FYNNEI. CDR3: CASSGGQGGGNTEAFF. CDR3 in DNA: TGTGCCAGCAGTGGGGGACAGGGAGGAGGGAACACTGAAGCTTTCTTT.

J is TRBJ1-2 and V is TRBV12-3 or TRBV12-4; TRBD1 is a possible D gene (6 bases). Trimming pared 3 bases from V and 8 bases from J, leaving 13 bases between. This CDR3 region has 13 residues. CDR3 DNA sequence: TGTGCCAGCAGTTTGACAGGCCCCCGGGGCTACACCTTC. Translated, it gives CASSLTGPRGYTF.

The V gene is TRBV4-2, the J gene TRBJ1-6; TRBD1 matches at 8 bases. Germline V lookup: CDR1 LGHNA, CDR2 YNFKEQ. This CDR3 is built from 17 residues. V lost 1 base and J lost 0; bases outside the gene matches: 2. DNA for the CDR3: TGTGCCAGCAGCCAAGGGACAGGGTTCTCCTATAATTCACCCCTCCACTTT. It codes for CASSQGTGFSYNSPLHF.

This chain uses TRBV6-6 with TRBJ2-1, with D perhaps matching TRBD1 (6 bases). V gave up 4 bases and J gave up 6 bases, with 16 bases separating them. The CDR3 has 15 amino acids. The germline gives CDR1 MNHNY, CDR2 SVGAGI (reference sequence). CDR3 DNA sequence: TGTGCCAGCAGTTTACAGGGTATTCCGCCCAATGAGCAGTTCTTC. It encodes CASSLQGIPPNEQFF.

V usage is TRBV7-2 and J usage is TRBJ1-2, with D perhaps TRBD1 (5 bases). The germline V gene has CDR1 SGHTA and CDR2 FQGNSA. V was pared by 3 bases and J by 6 bases, with 14 bases between. This CDR3 has 14 residues. CDR3 residues: CASSFQGERNGYTF. CDR3 coding DNA: TGTGCCAGCAGCTTTCAGGGTGAAAGGAATGGCTACACCTTC.

This chain links TRBV18 with TRBJ1-1; D is perhaps TRBD1 (6 bases). Trimming removed 0 bases from V and 7 bases from J, with 15 bases in between. Germline CDR1 reads KGHSH; CDR2 reads LQKENI. This CDR3 comprises 15 residues. CDR3 sequence (DNA): TGTGCCAGCTCACCACCAGGGGGGCGAGGGAATGAAGCTTTCTTT. It encodes CASSPPGGRGNEAFF.

The chain couples TRBV5-1 to TRBJ1-1; D not certain. Trimming took off 0 bases at V and 0 bases at J, with 12 bases between the two ends. Germline V gene sequence: CDR1 SGHRS, CDR2 YFSETQ. The CDR3 consists of 16 residues. The CDR3 loop reads CASSLGSGRMNTEAFF. Here the CDR3 DNA reads TGCGCCAGCAGCTTGGGGAGTGGAAGAATGAACACTGAAGCTTTCTTT.

The chain has TRBV3-1 (or the pseudogene TRBV3-2) and TRBJ1-3; D is undetermined. This CDR3 comprises 14 residues. Trimming shortened V by 4 bases and J by 6 bases, and 13 bases separated the two germline ends. The V gene's germline CDR1 is LGHDT and CDR2 YNNKEL (reference sequence). The CDR3 DNA reads as TGTGCCAGCAGCCCCCTTGGGGAAGAAAACACCATATATTTT. Residues: CASSPLGEENTIYF.

The chain carries TRBV7-2 and TRBJ2-3; the match to TRBD2 covers 7 bases. V gave up 5 bases and J gave up 3 bases; unmatched junction bases: 8. Germline V gene sequence: CDR1 SGHTA, CDR2 FQGNSA. This CDR3 has 15 residues. The CDR3 loop is CASSTLAVKTDTQYF. CDR3 in DNA: TGTGCCAGCAGCACCCTAGCGGTTAAAACAGATACGCAGTATTTT.

V and J are TRBV5-1 and TRBJ1-6, with D possibly matching TRBD1 (6 bases). Trimming shortened V by 3 bases and J by 7 bases, and 14 bases separated the two germline ends. There are 15 residues in the CDR3. Germline V gives CDR1 SGHRS, CDR2 YFSETQ. The CDR3 sequence is CASSSPGTSNSPLHF. Here the CDR3 DNA reads TGCGCCAGCAGCTCCCCCGGGACATCGAATTCACCCCTCCACTTT.

This sequence joins TRBV19 and TRBJ1-1, with D maybe TRBD1 (5 bases). The CDR3 loop spans 13 amino acids. CDR1 LNHDA and CDR2 SQIVND come from the germline V gene (reference sequence). Between the trimmed V and J ends, which lost 6 bases and 1 base, there was a span of 9 bases. CDR3 DNA sequence: TGTGCCAGTAGGGACACAGGGAACACTGAAGCTTTCTTT. Protein product: CASRDTGNTEAFF.